These T cell receptor beta chains were read from a single sample in a study of PD-L1 blockade in urothelial cancer. Using immunoSEQ multiplex PCR, the repertoire was profiled, and TCRdb retains in-frame clones only, with some absent. The table shows around 80,000 clones, with approximately 89% occurring only once. The sample was PBMCs, taken around atezolizumab (anti-PD-L1) treatment. All receptors come from an elderly woman with urothelial cancer. The CDR3 runs from the conserved cysteine through the conserved F or W. D genes are given only for firm matches. Some rows mark clone size as missing; the rest say once, few, many or name a class of expanded clone.

V gene: TRBV27; D gene: TRBD1; clone size: .; J gene: TRBJ1-5; CDR3 DNA: TGTGCCAGCAGCTTGACAGGGCCCGACAGCAATCAGCCCCAGCATTTT; CDR3 protein: CASSLTGPDSNQPQHF
V gene: TRBV14; D gene: .; clone size: .; J gene: TRBJ1-3; CDR3 DNA: TGTGCCAGCAGCCAGGACAAAAACACCATATATTTT; CDR3 protein: CASSQDKNTIYF
V gene: TRBV21-1; D gene: .; clone size: .; J gene: TRBJ1-5; CDR3 DNA: TGTGCCAGCAGCACCGTCTCTGGACAGGGGGCGGGTCAGCCCCAGCATTTT; CDR3 protein: CASSTVSGQGAGQPQHF
V gene: TRBV2; D gene: .; clone size: once; J gene: TRBJ2-7; CDR3 DNA: TGTGCCAGTCTACAGGGTGTTGACTACGAGCAGTACTTC; CDR3 protein: CASLQGVDYEQYF
V gene: TRBV5-1; D gene: .; clone size: .; J gene: TRBJ2-5; CDR3 DNA: TGCGCCAGCAGCTTGACCTCGACTATACTCCAAGAGACCCAGTACTTC; CDR3 protein: CASSLTSTILQETQYF
V gene: TRBV5-6; D gene: .; clone size: .; J gene: TRBJ2-7; CDR3 DNA: TGTGCCAGCAGCCTACAGGGTGGCGAGCAGTACTTC; CDR3 protein: CASSLQGGEQYF
V gene: TRBV18; D gene: TRBD2; clone size: .; J gene: TRBJ2-3; CDR3 DNA: TGTGCCAGCTCACCAGGGTCGCCGGGAGGTCGAGATACGCAGTATTTT; CDR3 protein: CASSPGSPGGRDTQYF
V gene: TRBV7-8; D gene: TRBD2; clone size: once; J gene: TRBJ2-3; CDR3 DNA: TGTGCCAGCATCCGTAGCGGGGCGCGGGCGGATACGCAGTATTTT; CDR3 protein: CASIRSGARADTQYF
V gene: TRBV11-3; D gene: TRBD2; clone size: .; J gene: TRBJ2-1; CDR3 DNA: TGTGCCAGCAGCTTATTAGCGGGAGTCAATGAGCAGTTCTTC; CDR3 protein: CASSLLAGVNEQFF
V gene: TRBV4-2; D gene: .; clone size: once; J gene: TRBJ2-2; CDR3 DNA: TGTGCCAGCAGCCACTTAGCGACAGGGAACACCGGGGAGCTGTTTTTT; CDR3 protein: CASSHLATGNTGELFF
V gene: TRBV18; D gene: .; clone size: .; J gene: TRBJ1-1; CDR3 DNA: TGTGCCAGCTCACCACTGGGGCAGGGAGGGAGCACTGAAGCTTTCTTT; CDR3 protein: CASSPLGQGGSTEAFF
V gene: TRBV5-4; D gene: TRBD1; clone size: .; J gene: TRBJ2-7; CDR3 DNA: TGTGCCAGCAGCCCCCAGACAGGGAGCAAATACGAGCAGTACTTC; CDR3 protein: CASSPQTGSKYEQYF
V gene: TRBV20-1; D gene: .; clone size: .; J gene: TRBJ2-5; CDR3 DNA: TGCAGCTGCTGGGGGGAAGAGACCCAGTACTTC; CDR3 protein: CSCWGEETQYF
V gene: TRBV21-1; D gene: .; clone size: .; J gene: TRBJ2-1; CDR3 DNA: TGTGCCAGCAGCAAGACATTAAGCACTCCGAGCTCCTACAATGAGCAGTTCTTC; CDR3 protein: CASSKTLSTPSSYNEQFF
V gene: TRBV6-5; D gene: TRBD1; clone size: .; J gene: TRBJ1-2; CDR3 DNA: TGTGCCAGTACAGGGGGAAAGTCGGATCGCTACACCTTC; CDR3 protein: CASTGGKSDRYTF
V gene: TRBV28; D gene: .; clone size: .; J gene: TRBJ1-2; CDR3 DNA: TGTGCCAGCAGTTTGGTGACAGTCAACTATGGCTACACCTTC; CDR3 protein: CASSLVTVNYGYTF
V gene: TRBV5-1; D gene: .; clone size: .; J gene: TRBJ1-1; CDR3 DNA: TGCGCCAGCAGCTCCCGGGGGAAGGAGAACACTGAAGCTTTCTTT; CDR3 protein: CASSSRGKENTEAFF
V gene: TRBV6-5; D gene: TRBD1; clone size: .; J gene: TRBJ1-2; CDR3 DNA: TGTGCCAGCAGTAAAGGGACAGTCTATGGCTACACCTTC; CDR3 protein: CASSKGTVYGYTF
V gene: TRBV11-3; D gene: .; clone size: .; J gene: TRBJ1-1; CDR3 DNA: TGTGCCAGCAGCTTAAGTCGTTCGGGGGAAGCTTTCTTT; CDR3 protein: CASSLSRSGEAFF
V gene: TRBV12-2; D gene: .; clone size: .; J gene: TRBJ1-4; CDR3 DNA: TGTGCAAGTCGCTCGCGGGGACAGGGGGCAAGGGAAAAACTGTTTTTT; CDR3 protein: CASRSRGQGAREKLFF
V gene: TRBV14; D gene: TRBD2; clone size: .; J gene: TRBJ2-3; CDR3 DNA: TGTGCCAGCAGCCTCGGGAGGGTAGATACGCAGTATTTT; CDR3 protein: CASSLGRVDTQYF
V gene: TRBV28; D gene: .; clone size: .; J gene: TRBJ1-1; CDR3 DNA: TGTGCCAGCAGTTTATCGGGACAAATGAACACTGAAGCTTTCTTT; CDR3 protein: CASSLSGQMNTEAFF
V gene: TRBV19; D gene: .; clone size: .; J gene: TRBJ1-5; CDR3 DNA: TGTGCCAGTAGTATAGGAATACAGATCAATCAGCCCCAGCATTTT; CDR3 protein: CASSIGIQINQPQHF
V gene: TRBV6-1; D gene: .; clone size: .; J gene: TRBJ1-5; CDR3 DNA: TGTGCCAGCAGTGGGGGGGGAGCGGGCCATCAGCCCCAGCATTTT; CDR3 protein: CASSGGGAGHQPQHF
V gene: TRBV7-7; D gene: .; clone size: .; J gene: TRBJ2-5; CDR3 DNA: TGTGCCAGCACTTCCGGGTTCGGTTTCCAAGAGACCCAGTACTTC; CDR3 protein: CASTSGFGFQETQYF
V gene: TRBV5-1; D gene: .; clone size: .; J gene: TRBJ2-5; CDR3 DNA: TGCGCCAGCAGCTTGGCCGCGGTGAGCCCACCAGAGACCCAGTACTTC; CDR3 protein: CASSLAAVSPPETQYF
V gene: TRBV28; D gene: .; clone size: .; J gene: TRBJ2-2; CDR3 DNA: TGTGCCACCAAACTACAGGTTAACACCGGGGAGCTGTTTTTT; CDR3 protein: CATKLQVNTGELFF
V gene: TRBV19; D gene: .; clone size: .; J gene: TRBJ1-3; CDR3 DNA: TGTGCCAGCTCTTTGGAGGGGAACACCATATATTTT; CDR3 protein: CASSLEGNTIYF
V gene: TRBV5-4; D gene: .; clone size: .; J gene: TRBJ1-5; CDR3 DNA: TGTGCCAGCAGCCAGGACGGGGGCAATCAGCCCCAGCATTTT; CDR3 protein: CASSQDGGNQPQHF
V gene: TRBV28; D gene: .; clone size: .; J gene: TRBJ2-3; CDR3 DNA: TGTGCCAGCAGCACTCGACACCTCGCGGGATCGGAGGGCACAGATACGCAGTATTTT; CDR3 protein: CASSTRHLAGSEGTDTQYF
V gene: TRBV30; D gene: TRBD2; clone size: .; J gene: TRBJ2-7; CDR3 DNA: TGTGCCTGGATCAGGCGGGGGATATCCTACGAGCAGTACTTC; CDR3 protein: CAWIRRGISYEQYF
V gene: TRBV5-1; D gene: .; clone size: few; J gene: TRBJ2-7; CDR3 DNA: TGCGCCAGCAGCTCACTCTTACAGGCCGACTACGAGCAGTACTTC; CDR3 protein: CASSSLLQADYEQYF
V gene: TRBV28; D gene: TRBD2; clone size: .; J gene: TRBJ2-1; CDR3 DNA: TGTGCCAGCAATGCGGGGGGGGACTACAATGAGCAGTTCTTC; CDR3 protein: CASNAGGDYNEQFF
V gene: TRBV5-1; D gene: TRBD2; clone size: .; J gene: TRBJ2-2; CDR3 DNA: TGCGCCAGCAGCTTGACGGGACTAGCGGGGGCGAACACCGGGGAGCTGTTTTTT; CDR3 protein: CASSLTGLAGANTGELFF
V gene: TRBV27; D gene: .; clone size: .; J gene: TRBJ1-5; CDR3 DNA: TGTGCCAGCAGCTTCGTTTCTCCGGGGTCGAATCAGCCCCAGCATTTT; CDR3 protein: CASSFVSPGSNQPQHF
V gene: TRBV6-5; D gene: .; clone size: .; J gene: TRBJ2-5; CDR3 DNA: TGTGCCAGCAGTTACCCGAGGCACCAAGAGACCCAGTACTTC; CDR3 protein: CASSYPRHQETQYF
V gene: TRBV6-1; D gene: .; clone size: .; J gene: TRBJ2-1; CDR3 DNA: TGTGCCAGCAGTGAAGTATCCCGGGTGGCCCAGTTCTTC; CDR3 protein: CASSEVSRVAQFF
V gene: TRBV28; D gene: .; clone size: .; J gene: TRBJ2-7; CDR3 DNA: TGTGCCAGCATCGGGAGAACTCCTCTCGAGCAGTACTTC; CDR3 protein: CASIGRTPLEQYF
V gene: TRBV27; D gene: .; clone size: .; J gene: TRBJ2-3; CDR3 DNA: TGTGCCAGCAGTTTACAACCGGGAGGCACAGATACGCAGTATTTT; CDR3 protein: CASSLQPGGTDTQYF
V gene: TRBV5-6; D gene: TRBD2; clone size: .; J gene: TRBJ2-7; CDR3 DNA: TGTGCCAGCAGCTTCGGGACTAACTACGAGCAGTACTTC; CDR3 protein: CASSFGTNYEQYF
V gene: TRBV19; D gene: TRBD1; clone size: .; J gene: TRBJ1-3; CDR3 DNA: TGTGCCAGTAGTGTTCCGGGACAGGGGTTCGGAAACACCATATATTTT; CDR3 protein: CASSVPGQGFGNTIYF